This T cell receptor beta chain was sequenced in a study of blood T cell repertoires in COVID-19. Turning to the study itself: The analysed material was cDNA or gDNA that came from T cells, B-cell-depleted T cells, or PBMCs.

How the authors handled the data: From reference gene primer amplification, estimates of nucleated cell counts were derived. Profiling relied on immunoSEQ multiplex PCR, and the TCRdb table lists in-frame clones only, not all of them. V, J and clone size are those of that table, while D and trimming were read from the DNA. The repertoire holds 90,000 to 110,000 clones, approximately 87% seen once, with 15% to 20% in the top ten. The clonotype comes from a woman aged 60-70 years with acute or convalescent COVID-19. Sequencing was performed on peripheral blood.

The CDR3 bases are TGTGCCAGCAGCTACGACAGCAAGGGCTACACCTTC. It codes for CASSYDSKGYTF. V is TRBV5-4 and J is TRBJ1-2; the D gene is possibly TRBD1 (5 bases). Trimming stripped 3 bases from V and 8 bases from J, with 11 bases between. CDR3 size: 12 residues. CDR1 is SGHNT, CDR2 YYREEE, per germline (reference sequence).